The next 25 T cell receptor beta chains were all read from a single sample in a study of blood T cell repertoires in COVID-19 (dated by TCRdb to the early 2020s). The library was obtained by the immunoSEQ multiplex PCR assay. What TCRdb holds here is the immuneACCESS table cut down to in-frame rearrangements. Part of the clones is not present; checked against another copy, under half of the missing clones reflect an unresolved V gene, and the others are unexplained. Present in this sample are 95,000 to 150,000 clones, 86% of which were seen just once. Together, the top ten hold 4% to 5.5% of the sample. The specimen sequenced was peripheral blood. Receptors were obtained from a man aged 40-55 years with acute or convalescent COVID-19.

This CDR3 reads CSASEGKTSASSYNEQFF. As DNA, the CDR3 is TGCAGTGCTAGTGAGGGGAAAACTAGCGCTAGCTCCTACAATGAGCAGTTCTTC. This rearrangement joins TRBV20-1 to TRBJ2-1; the match to TRBD2 covers 7 bases. The CDR3 runs 18 residues. The trim removed 3 bases at V and 0 bases at J, leaving 14 bases unmatched. Looked up from germline, CDR1 is DFQATT and CDR2 is SNEGSKA (reference sequence).

The chain is built from TRBV6-2 or TRBV6-3 and TRBJ2-1; D is perhaps TRBD2 (7 bases). V dropped 4 bases and J dropped 7 bases, with 20 bases sitting between them. CDR3 length: 16 amino acids. CDR1 is MNHEY, CDR2 SVGEGT, per germline. This CDR3 is CASSFGGGSSENEQFF. The CDR3 bases are TGTGCCAGCAGTTTTGGGGGGGGCTCATCCGAGAATGAGCAGTTCTTC.

The chain has TRBV30 and TRBJ1-3; D remains ambiguous. V was trimmed by 2 bases and J by 0 bases, leaving 14 bases between them. Germline-derived CDR1 and CDR2 are GTSNPN and SVGIG (reference sequence). This CDR3 comprises 16 residues. The CDR3 DNA reads TGTGCCTGGAGTACCGGCACTATCCACTCTGGAAACACCATATATTTT. This codes for CAWSTGTIHSGNTIYF.

The chain has TRBV6-5 and TRBJ1-5; 10 nucleotides align to TRBD1. The germline CDR1 and CDR2 sequences are MNHEY and SVGAGI. With V trimmed by 6 bases and J by 6 bases, 8 bases remained unmatched. The CDR3 is 15 residues long. The CDR3 bases are TGTGCCAGCAGCTATGACAGGGGGCAAGGTCAGCCCCAGCATTTT. Amino acid sequence: CASSYDRGQGQPQHF.

CDR3 in DNA: TGCGCCAGCAGCCCTCGGGTAGATACGCAGTATTTT. This encodes CASSPRVDTQYF. The V and J genes are TRBV5-1 and TRBJ2-3, with no clear D. This CDR3 region has 12 residues. Germline CDR1 is SGHRS and CDR2 is YFSETQ. Trimming removed 4 bases at V and 5 bases at J, with 8 bases between.

This chain joins TRBV7-2 and TRBJ2-3, with a tentative D call TRBD2 (6 bases). Between the trimmed V and J ends, which lost 2 bases and 0 bases, there was a span of 12 bases. This CDR3 contains 16 residues. The germline gives CDR1 SGHTA, CDR2 FQGNSA. CDR3 coding DNA: TGTGCCAGCAGCTTAAGTATAGGGACTAGCACAGATACGCAGTATTTT. Its translation: CASSLSIGTSTDTQYF.

The V and J genes are TRBV6-5 and TRBJ1-1, with 9 nucleotides matching TRBD1. In germline, CDR1 is MNHEY, CDR2 SVGAGI. This CDR3 has 15 amino acids. V dropped 5 bases and J dropped 7; count of bases not matched to a gene: 11. CDR3 sequence: CASSTWTGAKYEAFF. The DNA for the CDR3 is TGTGCCAGCAGTACATGGACAGGGGCAAAATATGAAGCTTTCTTT.

Of note for this clone: Mismatch with germline at one junction end may stem from a read error. The chain carries TRBV10-3 and TRBJ1-5; 8 bases line up with TRBD1. The CDR3 covers 14 residues. Germline lookup yields CDR1 ENHRY and CDR2 SYGVKD. CDR3 bases: TGTGCCGTCAGAACGACAGGGGACAATCAGCCCCAGCATTTT. This gives the protein CAVRTTGDNQPQHF.

J is TRBJ2-7 and V is TRBV19; D unclear. Germline lookup yields CDR1 LNHDA and CDR2 SQIVND (reference sequence). This CDR3 region has 13 residues. Trimming took off 0 bases at V and 4 bases at J, with 7 bases between the two ends. The chain's CDR3 is CASSIENKYEQYF. In nucleotides, the CDR3 is TGTGCCAGTAGTATAGAAAACAAATACGAGCAGTACTTC.

This clone was picked up one time. The chain recombines TRBV9 with TRBJ1-6; 9 nucleotides match TRBD1. V dropped 3 bases and J dropped 10; count of bases not matched to a gene: 5. The CDR3 has 14 residues. Germline CDR1 is SGDLS and CDR2 is YYNGEE. In DNA, the CDR3 is TGTGCCAGCAGCGCACGGACAGGGGTCTCACCCCTCCACTTT. Translation: CASSARTGVSPLHF.

The chain employs TRBV6-5 and TRBJ2-3; D remains ambiguous. The V and J ends lost 6 bases and 5 bases respectively, with 9 bases between them. CDR1 is MNHEY and CDR2 is SVGAGI in the germline V gene. This CDR3 spans 12 amino acids. The DNA for the CDR3 is TGTGCCAGCAGCCCCGAGTTAGATACGCAGTATTTT. Protein: CASSPELDTQYF.

This rearrangement joins TRBV20-1 to TRBJ2-7; D is perhaps TRBD2 (7 bases). The V gene lost 4 bases and the J gene lost 0 bases, with 13 bases spanning the gap. The V gene's germline CDR1 is DFQATT and CDR2 SNEGSKA (reference sequence). The CDR3 has 14 amino acids. The CDR3 region is CSATEGGSSYEQYF. CDR3 nucleotides: TGCAGTGCTACTGAGGGGGGGAGCTCCTACGAGCAGTACTTC.

The genes are TRBV27 and TRBJ2-5; D is possibly TRBD1 (6 bases). The V end was cut by 4 bases, the J end by 5 bases, with 17 bases between. The CDR3 covers 15 residues. The V gene's germline CDR1 is MNHEY and CDR2 SMNVEV (reference sequence). CDR3 region: CASSSRPQGWETQYF. The CDR3 DNA reads TGTGCCAGCAGTTCCCGGCCACAGGGATGGGAGACCCAGTACTTC.

This chain links TRBV2 with TRBJ2-3; TRBD2 might be the D (7 bases). This CDR3 spans 14 amino acids. The germline gives CDR1 SNHLY, CDR2 FYNNEI. V lost 8 bases to trimming and J lost 2 bases, with 14 bases between them. The CDR3 region is CASGGDTHTDTQYF. CDR3 DNA sequence: TGTGCCAGCGGGGGGGACACACACACAGATACGCAGTATTTT.

The chain has TRBV6-2 or TRBV6-3 and TRBJ2-7; 7 nucleotides agree with TRBD1. In germline, CDR1 is MNHEY, CDR2 SVGEGT. CDR3 length: 14 amino acids. The trim removed 5 bases at V and 6 bases at J, leaving 10 bases unmatched. In nucleotides, the CDR3 is TGTGCCAGCAGTATAGACGACAGGGTGGCCGAGCAGTACTTC. This gives the protein CASSIDDRVAEQYF.

The gene calls are TRBV7-2 and TRBJ1-2, with 8 bases lining up with TRBD1. After removal of 0 bases from V and 10 bases from J, the junction contained 7 bases not matched to a gene. The V gene's germline CDR1 is SGHTA and CDR2 FQGNSA. The CDR3 contains 14 residues. This chain's CDR3 is CASSLAPQGAIYTF. CDR3 coding DNA: TGTGCCAGCAGCTTAGCGCCCCAGGGGGCCATCTACACCTTC.

This chain connects TRBV18 to TRBJ2-1; 10 bases are a match to TRBD2. Germline V CDR1 and CDR2: KGHSH, LQKENI. This CDR3 has 17 residues. After removal of 3 bases from V and 0 bases from J, the junction contained 5 bases not matched to a gene. The CDR3 coding sequence is TGTGCCAGCTCACCCTCGACTAGCGGGTCCTCCTACAATGAGCAGTTCTTC. Protein sequence: CASSPSTSGSSYNEQFF.

The chain is built from TRBV19 and TRBJ2-5, with TRBD2 matching over 9 bases. This CDR3 region has 16 residues. V shed 1 base, J shed 5 bases, and the junction held 8 bases outside the gene matches. Germline CDR1 LNHDA, CDR2 SQIVND (reference sequence). The CDR3 is CASSIVLGSGSETQYF. The CDR3 DNA is TGTGCCAGTAGTATAGTTTTAGGTAGCGGGAGTGAGACCCAGTACTTC.

This clone was detected a few times. The chain uses TRBV3-1 (or the pseudogene TRBV3-2) and TRBJ1-1, with 8 positions matching TRBD1. V gave up 3 bases and J gave up 5 bases; unmatched junction bases: 11. Germline V gene data show CDR1 as LGHDT and CDR2 as YNNKEL (reference sequence). CDR3 length: 16 residues. The DNA for the CDR3 is TGTGCCAGCAGCCAGGGGACAGGCGTACTTAGAACTGAAGCTTTCTTT. Encoded protein: CASSQGTGVLRTEAFF.

The gene calls are TRBV9 and TRBJ1-2; 7 nucleotides align to TRBD1. The V gene end was trimmed by 4 bases and the J gene end by 8 bases; junction bases not matched to a gene: 14. Looked up from germline, CDR1 is SGDLS and CDR2 is YYNGEE. This CDR3 is built from 15 residues. In DNA form, the CDR3 reads TGTGCCAGCAGCCTCGACGGACAGGAATATAGCGGCTACACCTTC. Translation gives CASSLDGQEYSGYTF.

The J gene is TRBJ1-4, the V gene TRBV27, with 7 bases aligning to TRBD1. J gave up 4 bases and V 4 bases, and 6 bases lay outside the gene matches. The germline gives CDR1 MNHEY, CDR2 SMNVEV (reference sequence). CDR3 size: 15 residues. This chain's CDR3 is CASSSQGGYNEKLFF. The CDR3 bases are TGTGCCAGCAGTTCTCAGGGGGGCTATAATGAAAAACTGTTTTTT.

The V and J genes are TRBV7-9 and TRBJ1-2, with TRBD1 as a possible D gene (5 bases). The ends were cut back, 0 bases at V and 3 bases at J, with 5 bases in the middle. This CDR3 is 13 amino acids long. Germline V CDR1 and CDR2: SEHNR, FQNEAQ (reference sequence). DNA for the CDR3: TGTGCCAGCAGCTTAGCGACAGACTATGGCTACACCTTC. Translating gives CASSLATDYGYTF.

The rearrangement joins TRBV24-1 to TRBJ1-5, with D unresolved. The V end was cut by 1 base, the J end by 0 bases, with 9 bases between. Germline lookup yields CDR1 KGHDR and CDR2 SFDVKD. The CDR3 runs 16 residues. The CDR3 DNA sequence: TGTGCCACCAGTGATTTCGCCAGTGTTAGCAATCAGCCCCAGCATTTT. This codes for CATSDFASVSNQPQHF.

CDR3 sequence: CASSLEGPTTGELFF. The CDR3 DNA reads as TGTGCCAGCAGCTTGGAGGGGCCAACCACCGGGGAGCTGTTTTTT. V is TRBV5-6 and J is TRBJ2-2; D perhaps matches TRBD1 (5 bases). Trimming removed 0 bases from V and 4 bases from J, with 10 bases in between. This CDR3 is built from 15 residues. Germline V gene data show CDR1 as SGHDT and CDR2 as YYEEEE.

The J gene is TRBJ1-1, the V gene TRBV7-2; D ambiguous. Per the germline V gene, CDR1 is SGHTA and CDR2 is FQGNSA. Trimming took off 5 bases at V and 4 bases at J, with 17 bases between the two ends. This CDR3 is built from 15 residues. CDR3 nucleotides: TGTGCCAGCAGCCCCTCATCCCCTTCCGGCACTGAAGCTTTCTTT. Its protein is CASSPSSPSGTEAFF.